These 20 T cell receptor beta chains share one sample of origin, sequenced in a study of identifying expanded T cells in peripheral blood. Sequencing was performed with immunoSEQ multiplex PCR; in TCRdb, only in-frame clones are kept and a portion is missing. Of approximately 97,000 clones listed, around 88% are singletons. The sequencing sample was made of blood. The origin of the receptors is a person aged 18 to 70 in good health.

The chain carries TRBV12-2 and TRBJ1-5. TRBV12-2 is assigned pseudogene status. There are 12 residues in the CDR3. Here the CDR3 DNA reads TGTGCAAGTCGCTTAAGCAATCAGCCCCAGCATTTT. This codes for CASRLSNQPQHF.

The chain joins TRBV6-1 to TRBJ1-5; TRBD1 agrees at 7 bases. This CDR3 region has 17 residues. Germline assignment: CDR1 MNHNS and CDR2 SASEGT. V lost 2 bases, J lost 3 bases, and 10 bases stayed unmatched. The CDR3 reads CASSEPAGTEINQPQHF. In DNA, the CDR3 is TGTGCCAGCAGTGAACCCGCCGGGACAGAAATCAATCAGCCCCAGCATTTT.

The chain employs TRBV4-3 and TRBJ2-7, with D uncertain. Trimming cost V 1 base and J 5 bases, with 6 bases left between them. The CDR3 consists of 12 residues. Per the germline V gene, CDR1 is LGHNA and CDR2 is YSLEER. CDR3 protein: CASSQGVHEQYF. The DNA of the CDR3 is TGCGCCAGCAGCCAAGGGGTCCACGAGCAGTACTTC.

This clone is a singleton in its sample. The gene calls are TRBV19 and TRBJ1-5; 10 bases are shared with TRBD1. Germline trimming cut 4 bases from V and 5 bases from J; bases unmatched to any gene: 8. Germline V lookup: CDR1 LNHDA, CDR2 SQIVND (reference sequence). CDR3 length: 16 residues. CDR3: CASSTRRDRGDQPQHF. CDR3 sequence (DNA): TGTGCCAGTAGTACGCGCCGGGACAGGGGTGATCAGCCCCAGCATTTT.

The chain couples TRBV7-9 to TRBJ2-7; D remains unclear. The germline CDR1 and CDR2 sequences are SEHNR and FQNEAQ (reference sequence). V was trimmed by 11 bases and J by 6 bases, leaving 14 bases between them. This CDR3 has 11 residues. In nucleotides, the CDR3 is TGTGCCTGCCGGGCTCTCACCGAGCAGTACTTC. Translating it yields CACRALTEQYF.

The V call is TRBV6-1, the J call TRBJ2-3; D might be TRBD2 (6 bases). The CDR3 is 15 residues long. V lost 6 bases and J lost 11, with 24 bases in between. Looked up from germline, CDR1 is MNHNS and CDR2 is SASEGT. The CDR3, as DNA: TGTGCCAGCAGCGGTGTACAGCGGGCCTACGGATTGCAGTATTTT. As protein: CASSGVQRAYGLQYF.

This clone appeared once. V and J are TRBV6-1 and TRBJ1-5; 7 bases are a match to TRBD1. From germline, CDR1 is MNHNS and CDR2 SASEGT. The V gene end was trimmed by 3 bases and the J gene end by 4 bases; junction bases not matched to a gene: 6. CDR3 length: 15 amino acids. The CDR3 here is CASSDLGGGNQPQHF. CDR3 nucleotide sequence: TGTGCCAGCAGTGACTTAGGGGGCGGGAATCAGCCCCAGCATTTT.

This clone appeared a single time. The chain couples TRBV6-5 to TRBJ1-1, with TRBD1 matching over 8 bases. CDR1 and CDR2 (germline): MNHEY, SVGAGI. This CDR3 region has 15 residues. With V trimmed by 8 bases and J by 3 bases, 11 bases remained unmatched. The CDR3 here is CASLSWGQVHTEAFF. The CDR3 DNA reads as TGTGCCAGCTTAAGCTGGGGACAGGTTCACACTGAAGCTTTCTTT.

The genes are TRBV19 and TRBJ1-4; 7 bases match TRBD1. The CDR3 is 15 amino acids. Germline V gene sequence: CDR1 LNHDA, CDR2 SQIVND (reference sequence). The V and J ends lost 7 bases and 0 bases, in that order; junction bases with no gene match: 5. The CDR3 DNA sequence: TGTGCCAGTACCCTGGGACAGTCAACTAATGAAAAACTGTTTTTT. Translating gives CASTLGQSTNEKLFF.

The J gene is TRBJ2-7, the V gene TRBV7-9; no definite D call. The CDR3 consists of 15 residues. CDR1 and CDR2 from the germline V gene are SEHNR and FQNEAQ (reference sequence). The germline V and J ends were trimmed by 1 base and 4 bases, with 14 bases remaining between them. The CDR3 nucleotides are TGTGCCAGCAGCTTAGGGCAGGCCCATATATACGAGCAGTACTTC. Its protein is CASSLGQAHIYEQYF.

The rearrangement uses TRBV6-6 and TRBJ1-1, with TRBD1 identical over 8 bases. V lost 10 bases and J lost 1; bases outside the gene matches: 5. The CDR3 covers 13 residues. Germline V gene sequence: CDR1 MNHNY, CDR2 SVGAGI (reference sequence). The CDR3 DNA reads as TGTGCCACCGAGGACAGGGAGAACACTGAAGCTTTCTTT. This translates into CATEDRENTEAFF.

The table lists this clone with a count of one. This rearrangement joins TRBV5-4 to TRBJ2-7; 7 bases match TRBD1. Germline V lookup: CDR1 SGHNT, CDR2 YYREEE (reference sequence). V lost 5 bases, J lost 7 bases, and 15 bases stayed unmatched. The CDR3 covers 15 residues. The CDR3 protein is CASSRNRGAAWEQYF. The CDR3 region has the DNA TGTGCCAGCAGTAGGAACAGGGGAGCGGCCTGGGAGCAGTACTTC. The full variable domain, completed using reference TRBV5-4 and TRBJ2-7, is ETGVTQSPTHLIKTRGQQVTLRCSSQSGHNTVSWYQQALGQGPQFIFQYYREEENGRGNFPPRFSGLQFPNYSSELNVNALELDDSALYLCASSRNRGAAWEQYFGPGTRLTVT.

J is TRBJ2-3 and V is TRBV7-2; the match to TRBD2 covers 8 bases. The CDR3 spans 14 residues. Trimming removed 1 base from V and 5 bases from J; junction bases left unmatched: 2. CDR1 and CDR2 (germline): SGHTA, FQGNSA. Here the CDR3 DNA reads TGTGCCAGCAGCTTAGGACTAGCGTTAGATACGCAGTATTTT. Protein: CASSLGLALDTQYF.

The chain has TRBV19 and TRBJ1-6; TRBD1 matches at 8 bases. V trimming: 7 bases; J trimming: 7 bases; junction bases outside the gene matches: 15. This CDR3 has 17 residues. CDR1 is LNHDA, CDR2 SQIVND, per germline (reference sequence). CDR3 sequence: CASTHRPEGQGNSPLHF. CDR3 nucleotide sequence: TGTGCCAGTACCCATAGACCAGAAGGACAGGGCAATTCACCCCTCCACTTT. Together with reference TRBV19 and TRBJ1-6, the CDR3 gives the full variable domain: DGGITQSPKYLFRKEGQNVTLSCEQNLNHDAMYWYRQDPGQGLRLIYYSQIVNDFQKGDIAEGYSVSREKKESFPLTVTSAQKNPTAFYLCASTHRPEGQGNSPLHFGNGTRLTVT.

V usage is TRBV11-3 and J usage is TRBJ2-3; D might be TRBD1 (6 bases). Germline CDR1 reads SGHNT; CDR2 reads YENEEA. CDR3 length: 13 amino acids. V was clipped by 5 bases and J by 5 bases, with 11 bases between them. This CDR3 is CASSPKQGDTQYF. CDR3 coding DNA: TGTGCCAGCAGCCCAAAACAGGGAGATACGCAGTATTTT.

V and J are TRBV25-1 and TRBJ2-7; either TRBD1 or TRBD2 may fit D (5 bases each). Germline lookup yields CDR1 MGHDK and CDR2 SYGVNS. V lost 7 bases and J lost 5, with 12 bases in between. The CDR3 extends over 12 amino acids. CDR3 sequence: CASTRDHDEQYF. CDR3 nucleotides: TGTGCCAGCACTAGGGACCATGACGAGCAGTACTTC.

This clone was seen a handful of times. V usage is TRBV2 and J usage is TRBJ1-5; 8 bases agree with TRBD1. Germline V lookup: CDR1 SNHLY, CDR2 FYNNEI. This CDR3 has 15 amino acids. V lost 2 bases to trimming and J lost 2 bases; unmatched junction nucleotides: 2. The CDR3 region has the DNA TGTGCCAGCAGTGAACTGACAGGGGGCAATCAGCCCCAGCATTTT. It yields the protein CASSELTGGNQPQHF.

The J gene is TRBJ1-5, the V gene TRBV6-6; TRBD1 matches 7 bases. Germline values: CDR1 MNHNY, CDR2 SVGAGI (reference sequence). Losses at the gene ends were 6 bases for V and 2 bases for J; bases not matched to a gene: 4. The CDR3 is 14 residues long. The CDR3 loop reads CASRQGLGNQPQHF. CDR3 coding DNA: TGTGCCAGCAGACAGGGGCTGGGCAATCAGCCCCAGCATTTT.

Only a few counts were recorded for this clone. The chain couples TRBV18 to TRBJ1-5; D might be TRBD1 (6 bases). Germline values: CDR1 KGHSH, CDR2 LQKENI. Trimming took off 6 bases at V and 0 bases at J, with 12 bases between the two ends. The CDR3 totals 15 residues. The CDR3 DNA follows: TGTGCCAGCTCCAGGGACACCTATAGCAATCAGCCCCAGCATTTT. This sequence encodes CASSRDTYSNQPQHF.

The CDR3 DNA is TGTGCCAGCAGGGTTAGGCAGGGGGCGCGGGAGACCCAGTACTTC. It encodes CASRVRQGARETQYF. The chain has TRBV2 and TRBJ2-5; 8 bases are shared with TRBD1. This CDR3 has 15 residues. The V gene end was trimmed by 6 bases and the J gene end by 5 bases; junction bases not matched to a gene: 11. Per the germline V gene, CDR1 is SNHLY and CDR2 is FYNNEI.